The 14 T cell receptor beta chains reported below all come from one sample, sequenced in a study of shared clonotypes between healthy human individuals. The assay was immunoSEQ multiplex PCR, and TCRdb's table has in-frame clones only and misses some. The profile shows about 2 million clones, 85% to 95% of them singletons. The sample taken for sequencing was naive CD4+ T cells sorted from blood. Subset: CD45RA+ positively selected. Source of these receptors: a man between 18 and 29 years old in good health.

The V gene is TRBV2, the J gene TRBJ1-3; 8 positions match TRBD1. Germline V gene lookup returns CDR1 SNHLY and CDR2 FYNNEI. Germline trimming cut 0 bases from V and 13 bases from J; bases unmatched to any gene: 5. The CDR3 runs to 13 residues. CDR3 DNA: TGTGCCAGCAGTGAAGCTCCGACAGGGGTAATATATTTT. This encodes CASSEAPTGVIYF.

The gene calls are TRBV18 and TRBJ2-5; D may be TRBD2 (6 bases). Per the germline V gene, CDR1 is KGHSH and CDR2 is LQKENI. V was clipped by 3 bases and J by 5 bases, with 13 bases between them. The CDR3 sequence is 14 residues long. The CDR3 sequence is CASSPRGGAETQYF. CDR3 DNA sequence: TGTGCCAGCTCACCTCGGGGAGGTGCTGAGACCCAGTACTTC.

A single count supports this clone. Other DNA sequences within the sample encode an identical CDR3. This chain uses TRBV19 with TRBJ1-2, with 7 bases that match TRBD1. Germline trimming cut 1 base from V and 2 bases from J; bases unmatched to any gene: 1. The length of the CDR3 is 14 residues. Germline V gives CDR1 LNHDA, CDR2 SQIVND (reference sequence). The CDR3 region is CASSIGTGNYGYTF. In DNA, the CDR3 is TGTGCCAGTAGTATAGGGACAGGAAACTATGGCTACACCTTC.

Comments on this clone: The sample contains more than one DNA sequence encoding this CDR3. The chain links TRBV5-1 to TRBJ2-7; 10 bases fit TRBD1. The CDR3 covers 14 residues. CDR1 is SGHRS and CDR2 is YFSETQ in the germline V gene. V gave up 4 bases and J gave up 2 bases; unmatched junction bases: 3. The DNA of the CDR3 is TGCGCCAGCAGCCCGGGGACAGGGGCCTACGAGCAGTACTTC. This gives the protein CASSPGTGAYEQYF.

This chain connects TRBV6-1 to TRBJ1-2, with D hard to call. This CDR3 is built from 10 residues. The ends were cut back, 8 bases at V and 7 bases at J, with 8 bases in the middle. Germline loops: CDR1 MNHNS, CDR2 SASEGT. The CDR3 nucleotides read TGTGCCAGCTACGAGGGTGGCTACACCTTC. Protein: CASYEGGYTF.

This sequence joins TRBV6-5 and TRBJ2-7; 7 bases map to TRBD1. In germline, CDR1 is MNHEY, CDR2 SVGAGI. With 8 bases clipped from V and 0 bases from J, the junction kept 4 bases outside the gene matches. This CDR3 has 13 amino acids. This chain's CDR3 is CASRDRSSYEQYF. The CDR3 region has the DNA TGTGCCAGCCGGGACAGATCCTCCTACGAGCAGTACTTC.

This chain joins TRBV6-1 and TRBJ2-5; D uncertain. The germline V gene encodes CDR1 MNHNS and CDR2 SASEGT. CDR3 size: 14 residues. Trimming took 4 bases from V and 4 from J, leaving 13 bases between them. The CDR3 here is CASSATRASETQYF. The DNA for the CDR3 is TGTGCCAGCAGTGCCACAAGGGCGTCAGAGACCCAGTACTTC.

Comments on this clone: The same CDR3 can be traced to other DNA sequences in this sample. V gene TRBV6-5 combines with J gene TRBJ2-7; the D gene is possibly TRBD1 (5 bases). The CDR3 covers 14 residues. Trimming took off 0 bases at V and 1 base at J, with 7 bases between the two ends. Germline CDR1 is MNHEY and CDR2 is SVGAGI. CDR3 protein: CASSYSQGSYEQYF. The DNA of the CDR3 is TGTGCCAGCAGTTACTCTCAGGGATCCTACGAGCAGTACTTC.

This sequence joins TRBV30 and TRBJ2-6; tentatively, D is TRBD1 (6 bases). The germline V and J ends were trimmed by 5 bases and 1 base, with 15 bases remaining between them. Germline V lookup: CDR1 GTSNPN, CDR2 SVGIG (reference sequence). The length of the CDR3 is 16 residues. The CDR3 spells CAWSQGIFSGANVLTF. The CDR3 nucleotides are TGTGCCTGGTCCCAGGGGATTTTTTCTGGGGCCAACGTCCTGACTTTC.

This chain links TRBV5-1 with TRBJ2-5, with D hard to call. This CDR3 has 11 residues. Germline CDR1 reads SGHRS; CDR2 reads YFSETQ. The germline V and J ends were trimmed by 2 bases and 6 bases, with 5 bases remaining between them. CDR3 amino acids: CASSFGKTQYF. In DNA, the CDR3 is TGCGCCAGCAGCTTTGGGAAGACCCAGTACTTC.

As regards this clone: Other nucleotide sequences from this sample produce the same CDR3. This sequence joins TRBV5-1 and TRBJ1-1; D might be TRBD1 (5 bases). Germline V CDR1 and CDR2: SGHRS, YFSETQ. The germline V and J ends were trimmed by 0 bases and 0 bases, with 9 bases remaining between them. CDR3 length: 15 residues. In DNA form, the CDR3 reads TGCGCCAGCAGCTTGGGAGCAGGGCTGAACACTGAAGCTTTCTTT. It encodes CASSLGAGLNTEAFF.

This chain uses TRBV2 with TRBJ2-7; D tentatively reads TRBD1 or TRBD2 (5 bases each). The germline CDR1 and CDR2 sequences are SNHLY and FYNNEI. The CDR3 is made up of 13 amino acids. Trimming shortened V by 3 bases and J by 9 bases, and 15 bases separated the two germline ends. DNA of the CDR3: TGTGCCAGCAGTGACGAGGGGCCGGCTAGGCAGTACTTC. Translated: CASSDEGPARQYF.

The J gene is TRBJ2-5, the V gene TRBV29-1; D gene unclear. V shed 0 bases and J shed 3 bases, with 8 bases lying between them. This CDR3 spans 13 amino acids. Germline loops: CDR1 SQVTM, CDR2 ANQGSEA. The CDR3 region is CSVEDRQKETQYF. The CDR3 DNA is TGCAGCGTTGAAGATCGCCAGAAAGAGACCCAGTACTTC. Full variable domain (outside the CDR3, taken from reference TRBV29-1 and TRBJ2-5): SAVISQKPSRDICQRGTSLTIQCQVDSQVTMMFWYRQQPGQSLTLIATANQGSEATYESGFVIDKFPISRPNLTFSTLTVSNMSPEDSSIYLCSVEDRQKETQYFGPGTRLLVL.

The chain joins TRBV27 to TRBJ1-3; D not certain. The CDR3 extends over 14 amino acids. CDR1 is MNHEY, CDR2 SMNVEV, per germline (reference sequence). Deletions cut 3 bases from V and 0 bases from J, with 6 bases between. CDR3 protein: CASSLTFSGNTIYF. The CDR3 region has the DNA TGTGCCAGCAGTTTGACATTCTCTGGAAACACCATATATTTT.